The entry below gives a single TCR beta chain sequence along with its context. This specimen comes from a study of blood T cell repertoires in COVID-19. CDR3 length equals 14 residues. The germline V and J ends were trimmed by 2 bases and 9 bases, with 15 bases remaining between them. The germline gives CDR1 SGDLS, CDR2 YYNGEE. TCRdb keeps only in-frame clones here, not all; method: immunoSEQ multiplex PCR. The sample has more than 300,000 clones, less than 90% seen once. This chain uses TRBV9 with TRBJ2-1; D may be TRBD2 (6 bases). This TCR was recovered from a woman aged 45 to 65 who had recovered from COVID-19. The sequencing sample was made of PBMCs or T cells enriched from blood (not recorded which). The DNA for the CDR3 is TGTGCCAGCAGCGTGGAGTCCCACGGGGGTGAGCAGTTCTTC. Translating it yields CASSVESHGGEQFF.